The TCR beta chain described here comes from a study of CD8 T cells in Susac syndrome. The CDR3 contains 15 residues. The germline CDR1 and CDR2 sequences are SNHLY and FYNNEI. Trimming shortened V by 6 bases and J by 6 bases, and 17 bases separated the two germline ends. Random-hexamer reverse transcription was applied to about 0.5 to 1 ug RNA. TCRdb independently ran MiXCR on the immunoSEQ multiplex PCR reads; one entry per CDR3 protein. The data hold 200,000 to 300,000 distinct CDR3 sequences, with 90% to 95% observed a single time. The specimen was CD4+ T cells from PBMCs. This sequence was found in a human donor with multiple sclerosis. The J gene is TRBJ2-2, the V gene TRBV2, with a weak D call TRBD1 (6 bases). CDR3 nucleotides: TGTGCCAGCAGACCCGTTAACAGGGTAGCCGGGGAGCTGTTTTTT. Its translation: CASRPVNRVAGELFF.